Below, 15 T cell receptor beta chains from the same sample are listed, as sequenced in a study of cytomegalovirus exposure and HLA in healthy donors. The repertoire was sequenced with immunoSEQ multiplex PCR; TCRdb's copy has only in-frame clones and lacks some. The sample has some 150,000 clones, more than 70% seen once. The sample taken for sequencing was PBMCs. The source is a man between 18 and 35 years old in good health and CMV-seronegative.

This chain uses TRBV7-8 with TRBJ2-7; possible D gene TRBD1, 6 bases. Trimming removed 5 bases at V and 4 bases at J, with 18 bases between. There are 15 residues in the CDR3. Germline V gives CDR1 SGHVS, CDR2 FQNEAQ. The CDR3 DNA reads TGTGCCAGCAGCCAAACGAACAGGGACACTTACGAGCAGTACTTC. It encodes CASSQTNRDTYEQYF.

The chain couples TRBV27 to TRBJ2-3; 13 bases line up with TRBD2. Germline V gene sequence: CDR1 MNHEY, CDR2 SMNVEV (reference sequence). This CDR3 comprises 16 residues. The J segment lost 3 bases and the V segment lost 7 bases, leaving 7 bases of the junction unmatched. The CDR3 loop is CASTELGLAGTDTQYF. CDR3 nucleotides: TGTGCCAGCACCGAATTGGGACTAGCGGGGACAGATACGCAGTATTTT.

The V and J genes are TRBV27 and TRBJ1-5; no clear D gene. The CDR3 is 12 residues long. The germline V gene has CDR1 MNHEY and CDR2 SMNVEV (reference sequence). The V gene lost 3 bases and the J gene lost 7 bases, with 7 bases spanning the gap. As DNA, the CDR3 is TGTGCCAGCAGTTTGACGGGGCAGCCCCAGCATTTT. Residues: CASSLTGQPQHF.

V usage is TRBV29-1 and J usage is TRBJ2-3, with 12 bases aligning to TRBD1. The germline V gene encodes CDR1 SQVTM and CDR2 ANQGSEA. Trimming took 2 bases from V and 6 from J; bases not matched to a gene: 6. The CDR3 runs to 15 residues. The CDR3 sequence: CSVEKGQGAGDTQYF. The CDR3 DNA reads TGCAGCGTTGAAAAGGGACAGGGGGCAGGGGATACGCAGTATTTT.

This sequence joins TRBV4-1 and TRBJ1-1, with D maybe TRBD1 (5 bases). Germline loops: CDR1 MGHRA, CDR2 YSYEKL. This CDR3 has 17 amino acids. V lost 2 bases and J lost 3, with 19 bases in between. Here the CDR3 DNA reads TGCGCCAGCAGCCAACCTAATCTGGAAACGGGGGACACTGAAGCTTTCTTT. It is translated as CASSQPNLETGDTEAFF.

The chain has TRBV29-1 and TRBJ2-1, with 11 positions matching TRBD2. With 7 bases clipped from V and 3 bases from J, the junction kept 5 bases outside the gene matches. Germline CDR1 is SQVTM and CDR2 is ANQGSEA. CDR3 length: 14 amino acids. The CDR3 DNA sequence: TGCAGCGCCGAGGGACTAGCGGACTACAATGAGCAGTTCTTC. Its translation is CSAEGLADYNEQFF.

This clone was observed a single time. CDR3 residues: CAWMQGIDNSPLHF. In DNA form, the CDR3 reads TGTGCCTGGATGCAGGGGATCGATAATTCACCCCTCCACTTT. V and J are TRBV30 and TRBJ1-6; D perhaps matches TRBD1 (6 bases). V lost 4 bases, J lost 5 bases, and 12 bases lay in between. There are 14 residues in the CDR3. In germline, CDR1 is GTSNPN, CDR2 SVGIG (reference sequence). Variable domain in full (rest from reference TRBV30 and TRBJ1-6): SQTIHQWPATLVQPVGSPLSLECTVEGTSNPNLYWYRQAAGRGLQLLFYSVGIGQISSEVPQNLSASRPQDRQFILSSKKLLLSDSGFYLCAWMQGIDNSPLHFGNGTRLTVT.

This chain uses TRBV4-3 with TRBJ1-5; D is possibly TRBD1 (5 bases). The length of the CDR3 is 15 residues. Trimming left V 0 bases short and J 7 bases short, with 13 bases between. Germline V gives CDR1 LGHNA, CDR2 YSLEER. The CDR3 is CASSQDSFGGQPQHF. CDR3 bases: TGCGCCAGCAGCCAAGATTCGTTCGGGGGGCAGCCCCAGCATTTT.

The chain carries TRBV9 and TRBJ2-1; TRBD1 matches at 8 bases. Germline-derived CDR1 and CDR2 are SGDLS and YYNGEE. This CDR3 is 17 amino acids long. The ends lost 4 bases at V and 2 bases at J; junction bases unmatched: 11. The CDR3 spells CASSPPHLQGAYNEQFF. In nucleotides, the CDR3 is TGTGCCAGCAGCCCACCCCATCTACAGGGGGCCTACAATGAGCAGTTCTTC.

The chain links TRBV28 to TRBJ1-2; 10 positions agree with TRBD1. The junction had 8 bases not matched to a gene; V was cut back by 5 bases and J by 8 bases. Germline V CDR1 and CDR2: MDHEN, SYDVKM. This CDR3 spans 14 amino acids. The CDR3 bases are TGTGCCAGCAGTCCCGCGACAGGGGGCATAGGCTACACCTTC. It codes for CASSPATGGIGYTF.

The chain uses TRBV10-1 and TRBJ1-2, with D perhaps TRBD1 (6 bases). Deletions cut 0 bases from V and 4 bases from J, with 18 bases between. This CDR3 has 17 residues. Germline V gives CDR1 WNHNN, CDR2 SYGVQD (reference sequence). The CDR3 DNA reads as TGCGCCAGCAGTGAGTCGACAGGACACCGTTCTTCCTATGGCTACACCTTC. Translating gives CASSESTGHRSSYGYTF.

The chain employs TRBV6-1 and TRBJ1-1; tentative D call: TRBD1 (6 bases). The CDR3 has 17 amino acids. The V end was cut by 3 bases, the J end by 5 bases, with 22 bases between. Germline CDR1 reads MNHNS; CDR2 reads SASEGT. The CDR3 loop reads CASSETWSGVGGTEAFF. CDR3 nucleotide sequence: TGTGCCAGCAGTGAGACCTGGTCAGGGGTGGGTGGAACTGAAGCTTTCTTT.

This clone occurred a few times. The CDR3 loop reads CASTLQDSYEQYF. CDR3 nucleotides: TGTGCCAGCACCCTACAGGACTCCTACGAGCAGTACTTC. The rearrangement links TRBV11-1 to TRBJ2-7; D may be TRBD1 (5 bases). The CDR3 loop spans 13 amino acids. V lost 7 bases and J lost 0, with 10 bases in between. Germline-derived CDR1 and CDR2 are SGHAT and FQDESV (reference sequence).

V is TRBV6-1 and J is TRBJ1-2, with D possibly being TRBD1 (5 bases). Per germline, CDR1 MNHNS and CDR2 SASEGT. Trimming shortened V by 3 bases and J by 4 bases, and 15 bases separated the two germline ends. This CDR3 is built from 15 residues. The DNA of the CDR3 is TGTGCCAGCAGTGAGGGGGAGGGCCCGAGCTATGGCTACACCTTC. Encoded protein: CASSEGEGPSYGYTF.

The CDR3, as DNA: TGTGCCTGGCTCAGGGCATTGGGCTCTGGAAACACCATATATTTT. This gives the protein CAWLRALGSGNTIYF. This chain links TRBV30 with TRBJ1-3; D might be TRBD1 (5 bases). The V gene lost 5 bases and the J gene lost 0 bases, with 14 bases spanning the gap. Germline CDR1 and CDR2: GTSNPN and SVGIG (reference sequence). The CDR3 has 15 residues. Full variable domain (remainder filled in from reference TRBV30 and TRBJ1-3): SQTIHQWPATLVQPVGSPLSLECTVEGTSNPNLYWYRQAAGRGLQLLFYSVGIGQISSEVPQNLSASRPQDRQFILSSKKLLLSDSGFYLCAWLRALGSGNTIYFGEGSWLTVV.